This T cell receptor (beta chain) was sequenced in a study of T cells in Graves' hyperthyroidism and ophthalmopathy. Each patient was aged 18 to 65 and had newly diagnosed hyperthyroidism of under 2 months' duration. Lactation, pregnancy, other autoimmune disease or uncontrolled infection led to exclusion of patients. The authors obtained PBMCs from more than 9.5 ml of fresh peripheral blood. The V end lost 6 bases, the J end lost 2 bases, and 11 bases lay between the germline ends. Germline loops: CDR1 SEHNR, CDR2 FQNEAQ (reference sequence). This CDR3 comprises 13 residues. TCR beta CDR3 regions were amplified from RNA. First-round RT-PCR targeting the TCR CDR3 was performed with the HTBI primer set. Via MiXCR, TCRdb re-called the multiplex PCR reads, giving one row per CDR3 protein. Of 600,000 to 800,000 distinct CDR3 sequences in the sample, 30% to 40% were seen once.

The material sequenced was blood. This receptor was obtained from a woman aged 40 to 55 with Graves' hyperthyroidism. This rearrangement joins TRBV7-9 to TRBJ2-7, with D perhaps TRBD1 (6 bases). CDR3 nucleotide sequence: TGTGCCAGCAGTGAAAGACAGGCCTACGAGCAGTACTTC. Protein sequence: CASSERQAYEQYF.